Below, 26 T cell receptor beta chains from the same sample are listed, as sequenced in a study of long-term antiretroviral therapy in people with HIV. Version v3.0 of the immunoSEQ assay was performed at survey level. Some clones are missing from TCRdb's copy, which holds only in-frame ones; the method was immunoSEQ multiplex PCR. The data contain 30,000 to 35,000 clones, about 97% of them singletons. The sample consisted of unsorted PBMCs, taken 6.9 years after starting antiretroviral therapy. The origin of the receptors is a man aged 30-40 years with HIV.

This clone was detected once. V and J are TRBV12-5 and TRBJ2-7, with TRBD2 matching over 11 bases. Germline lookup yields CDR1 LGHNT and CDR2 FRNRAP. This CDR3 is built from 16 residues. V lost 5 bases to trimming and J lost 2 bases; unmatched junction nucleotides: 8. The CDR3 DNA sequence: TGTGCTAGTGGTGATGGGACTAGCGGCTACCCCTACGAGCAGTACTTC. As protein: CASGDGTSGYPYEQYF.

The J gene is TRBJ2-2, the V gene TRBV9; 8 bases fit TRBD2. The CDR3 has 17 amino acids. Trimming at V came to 2 bases and at J to 4 bases, leaving 10 bases not matched to a gene. Germline V lookup: CDR1 SGDLS, CDR2 YYNGEE. The CDR3 DNA reads TGTGCCAGCAGCGTGGATCCGGGACTAGATGGCACCGGGGAGCTGTTTTTT. As protein: CASSVDPGLDGTGELFF.

The genes are TRBV19 and TRBJ2-2, with a weak D call TRBD1 (5 bases). Germline-derived CDR1 and CDR2 are LNHDA and SQIVND (reference sequence). This CDR3 spans 14 amino acids. The V end lost 2 bases, the J end lost 2 bases, and 6 bases lay between the germline ends. This CDR3 is CASSIQGNTGELFF. The CDR3 region has the DNA TGTGCCAGTAGTATACAGGGAAACACCGGGGAGCTGTTTTTT.

This clone was found once. This chain joins TRBV9 and TRBJ2-1; 14 bases fit TRBD2. V lost 3 bases and J lost 1; bases outside the gene matches: 9. The CDR3 covers 19 residues. Per the germline V gene, CDR1 is SGDLS and CDR2 is YYNGEE. The CDR3 sequence is CASSDPGTSGSRSYNEQFF. DNA of the CDR3: TGTGCCAGCAGCGATCCCGGGACTAGCGGGAGTAGGTCCTACAATGAGCAGTTCTTC.

In this sample, this clone turned up once. The V gene is TRBV2, the J gene TRBJ1-4, with a weak D call TRBD1 (6 bases). V lost 5 bases and J lost 15, with 19 bases in between. The CDR3 spans 13 residues. The germline gives CDR1 SNHLY, CDR2 FYNNEI. The CDR3 here is CASSPGASWRVFF. CDR3 coding DNA: TGTGCCAGCAGTCCAGGGGCCTCCTGGAGAGTGTTTTTT.

This clone has just one count. This chain connects TRBV7-3 to TRBJ1-1, with unresolved D. V was clipped by 3 bases and J by 2 bases, with 7 bases between them. CDR1 is SGHTA, CDR2 FQGTGA, per germline. The CDR3 length is 13 residues. The CDR3 DNA follows: TGTGCCAGCAGCTTGTGGGGAAACACTGAAGCTTTCTTT. Amino acid sequence: CASSLWGNTEAFF.

V usage is TRBV19 and J usage is TRBJ2-2; TRBD2 matches 8 bases. V was pared by 5 bases and J by 7 bases, with 15 bases of the junction left unmatched. This CDR3 has 17 amino acids. Germline CDR1 reads LNHDA; CDR2 reads SQIVND (reference sequence). The CDR3 region has the DNA TGTGCCAGTAGTTCCTTTCCCAGCGGGAGTTTGGTCGGGGAGCTGTTTTTT. Translation gives CASSSFPSGSLVGELFF.

Here the CDR3 reads CASSKGTRGPGGYTGELFF. The CDR3 coding sequence is TGTGCCAGCAGCAAGGGCACCAGGGGCCCCGGTGGATACACCGGGGAGCTGTTTTTT. This sequence joins TRBV21-1 and TRBJ2-2; the D call of TRBD1 is as the table states it, not checked on the DNA. TRBV21-1 is marked as a pseudogene. The CDR3 has 19 residues.

This clone was picked up one time. The rearrangement uses TRBV11-2 and TRBJ2-7; 9 bases are a match to TRBD2. This CDR3 is 16 amino acids long. CDR1 is SGHAT and CDR2 is FQNNGV in the germline V gene. The ends lost 0 bases at V and 3 bases at J; junction bases unmatched: 6. The CDR3 reads CASSLDLASGVYEQYF. In nucleotides, the CDR3 is TGTGCCAGCAGCTTAGATCTGGCTAGCGGGGTCTACGAGCAGTACTTC.

This clone has just one count. The chain has TRBV9 and TRBJ2-3; TRBD2 aligns across 7 bases. Germline CDR1 is SGDLS and CDR2 is YYNGEE. J gave up 3 bases and V 0 bases, and 4 bases lay outside the gene matches. The CDR3 totals 15 residues. The CDR3, as DNA: TGTGCCAGCAGCGTAGGGGAGGGGCTAACAGATACGCAGTATTTT. Protein sequence: CASSVGEGLTDTQYF.

The rearrangement joins TRBV25-1 to TRBJ1-1; D perhaps matches TRBD1 (5 bases). Looked up from germline, CDR1 is MGHDK and CDR2 is SYGVNS. This CDR3 has 15 amino acids. Between the trimmed V and J ends, which lost 0 bases and 2 bases, there was a span of 10 bases. CDR3 protein: CASSEYPGHNTEAFF. As DNA, the CDR3 is TGTGCCAGCAGTGAATACCCCGGACACAACACTGAAGCTTTCTTT.

This rearrangement joins TRBV6-6 to TRBJ2-2; D unclear. CDR1 and CDR2 (germline): MNHNY, SVGAGI (reference sequence). This CDR3 has 12 residues. Trimming stripped 6 bases from V and 5 bases from J, with 7 bases between. The CDR3 is CASSLPTGELFF. CDR3 in DNA: TGTGCCAGCAGCTTACCAACCGGGGAGCTGTTTTTT.

The chain recombines TRBV2 with TRBJ1-2, with 7 bases lining up with TRBD1. Germline-derived CDR1 and CDR2 are SNHLY and FYNNEI. The CDR3 extends over 13 amino acids. Trimming removed 6 bases from V and 2 bases from J; junction bases left unmatched: 3. This CDR3 reads CASSWGQNYGYTF. CDR3 DNA sequence: TGTGCCAGCAGCTGGGGACAGAACTATGGCTACACCTTC.

This chain links TRBV7-2 with TRBJ2-7; 14 nucleotides line up with TRBD2. Trimming cost V 4 bases and J 7 bases; bases outside gene matches: 3. Per the germline V gene, CDR1 is SGHTA and CDR2 is FQGNSA. The length of the CDR3 is 14 residues. CDR3 residues: CASSWGLAGDEQYF. For the CDR3, the DNA is TGTGCCAGCAGCTGGGGACTAGCGGGGGATGAGCAGTACTTC.

V and J are TRBV11-2 and TRBJ2-7; possibly TRBD1 or TRBD2 for D (5 bases each). The germline V gene has CDR1 SGHAT and CDR2 FQNNGV. V was clipped by 5 bases and J by 6 bases, with 14 bases between them. CDR3 size: 13 residues. This CDR3 is CASSQEVGGEQYF. The CDR3 DNA is TGTGCCAGCAGCCAAGAAGTTGGGGGCGAGCAGTACTTC.

This chain connects TRBV7-2 to TRBJ2-7, with D unclear. The V gene's germline CDR1 is SGHTA and CDR2 FQGNSA. V was shortened by 6 bases and J by 3 bases, with 18 bases between the two germline ends. This CDR3 has 15 amino acids. The CDR3, as DNA: TGTGCCAGCAGTCTGGGTGGCCCTCCCATCTACGAGCAGTACTTC. Protein product: CASSLGGPPIYEQYF.

The chain's CDR3 is CASSHGGLGTGKNIQYF. CDR3 DNA sequence: TGTGCCAGCAGCCACGGGGGGCTGGGGACAGGAAAAAACATTCAGTACTTC. The chain has TRBV7-8 and TRBJ2-4, with D perhaps matching TRBD1 (8 bases). CDR1 and CDR2 from the germline V gene are SGHVS and FQNEAQ. The ends were cut back, 5 bases at V and 4 bases at J, with 21 bases in the middle. CDR3 length equals 17 residues.

CDR3 sequence (DNA): TGTGCCAGCAGCTCCGAGACAGGGTCTGGAAACACCATATATTTT. Translating gives CASSSETGSGNTIYF. The chain recombines TRBV7-2 with TRBJ1-3, with 7 bases identical to TRBD1. CDR1 SGHTA and CDR2 FQGNSA come from the germline V gene. The CDR3 runs 15 residues. The trim removed 4 bases at V and 1 base at J, leaving 4 bases unmatched.

The chain employs TRBV6-5 and TRBJ1-1; D is unresolved. Trimming took off 4 bases at V and 0 bases at J, with 12 bases between the two ends. CDR3 length equals 15 residues. CDR1 and CDR2 (germline): MNHEY, SVGAGI. The CDR3: CASSFSGFMNTEAFF. The CDR3 DNA reads TGTGCCAGCAGTTTTTCCGGGTTCATGAACACTGAAGCTTTCTTT.

The sample holds one count of this clone. CDR3 DNA sequence: TGTGCCAGCTCCTATCCAGGGTCGGGCTATGGCTACACCTTC. Translated, it gives CASSYPGSGYGYTF. The V and J genes are TRBV18 and TRBJ1-2, with D perhaps matching TRBD1 (5 bases). The CDR3 spans 14 residues. The germline V gene has CDR1 KGHSH and CDR2 LQKENI. V lost 6 bases, J lost 4 bases, and 15 bases lay in between.

This chain uses TRBV5-1 with TRBJ2-3; maybe TRBD1 (5 bases). Trimming left V 7 bases short and J 2 bases short, with 14 bases between. CDR1 is SGHRS and CDR2 is YFSETQ in the germline V gene. The CDR3 sequence is 14 residues long. The CDR3 DNA follows: TGCGCCAGCTTCAGGGATCAGAACACAGATACGCAGTATTTT. Its translation is CASFRDQNTDTQYF.

The rearrangement joins TRBV6-1 to TRBJ1-1; D gene ambiguous. The CDR3 covers 11 residues. The V and J ends lost 2 bases and 10 bases respectively, with 8 bases between them. Germline V lookup: CDR1 MNHNS, CDR2 SASEGT. CDR3 protein: CASSENNRAFF. In nucleotides, the CDR3 is TGTGCCAGCAGTGAAAATAATCGAGCTTTCTTT.

The chain has TRBV15 and TRBJ2-2, with D possibly being TRBD1 (6 bases). CDR1 LNHNV and CDR2 YYDKDF come from the germline V gene (reference sequence). The CDR3 runs to 14 residues. V was trimmed by 4 bases and J by 7 bases, leaving 13 bases between them. CDR3 sequence reads: CATSNIQGSGELFF. Written as DNA, the CDR3 is TGTGCCACCAGCAATATCCAGGGGAGCGGGGAGCTGTTTTTT.

The rearrangement uses TRBV6-4 and TRBJ1-5, with D tentatively TRBD1 (6 bases). The CDR3 length is 15 residues. Trimming left V 6 bases short and J 3 bases short, with 15 bases between. Germline lookup yields CDR1 MRHNA and CDR2 SNTAGT. For the CDR3, the DNA is TGTGCCAGCAGGGACAAACAGGGACTCAATCAGCCCCAGCATTTT. It is translated as CASRDKQGLNQPQHF.

The chain joins TRBV7-9 to TRBJ1-1, with D tentatively TRBD1 (5 bases). The CDR3 consists of 14 residues. Germline CDR1 and CDR2: SEHNR and FQNEAQ (reference sequence). Deletions cut 1 base from V and 3 bases from J, with 9 bases between. The CDR3 is CASSLVVGDTEAFF. The CDR3 DNA follows: TGTGCCAGCAGCTTAGTTGTGGGGGACACTGAAGCTTTCTTT.

CDR3 nucleotide sequence: TGTGCCAGCAGTTCTTCACTCGGTTGGGACAGGTCTAATGAAAAACTGTTTTTT. Translated: CASSSSLGWDRSNEKLFF. The chain is built from TRBV27 and TRBJ1-4, with TRBD1 identical over 8 bases. Per the germline V gene, CDR1 is MNHEY and CDR2 is SMNVEV (reference sequence). Trimming cost V 4 bases and J 3 bases; bases outside gene matches: 13. CDR3 length: 18 amino acids.